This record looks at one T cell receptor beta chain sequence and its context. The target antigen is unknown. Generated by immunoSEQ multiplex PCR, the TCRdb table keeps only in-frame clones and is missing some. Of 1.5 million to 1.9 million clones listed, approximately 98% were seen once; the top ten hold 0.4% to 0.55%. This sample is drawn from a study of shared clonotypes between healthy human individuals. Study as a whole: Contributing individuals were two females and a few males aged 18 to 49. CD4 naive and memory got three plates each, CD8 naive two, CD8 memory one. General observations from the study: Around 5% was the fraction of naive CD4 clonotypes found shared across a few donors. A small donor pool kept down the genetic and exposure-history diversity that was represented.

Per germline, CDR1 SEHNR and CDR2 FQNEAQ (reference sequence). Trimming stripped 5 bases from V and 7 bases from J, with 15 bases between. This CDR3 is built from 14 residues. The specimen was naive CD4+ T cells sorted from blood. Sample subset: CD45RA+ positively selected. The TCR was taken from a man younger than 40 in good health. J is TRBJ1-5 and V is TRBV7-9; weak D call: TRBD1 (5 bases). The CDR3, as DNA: TGTGCCAGCAGCACGGGACTCCCGGGGCAGCCCCAGCATTTT. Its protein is CASSTGLPGQPQHF.